Included here is one T cell receptor beta chain sequence, with context. Its antigen is unidentified. The record originates from a study of T cell responses to AZD1222 COVID-19 vaccine. Study overall: The study pooled second doses at about 4 or about 12 weeks.

The CDR3 covers 13 residues. The ends were cut back, 5 bases at V and 5 bases at J, with 10 bases in the middle. Per the germline V gene, CDR1 is MNHEY and CDR2 is SVGEGT. Libraries were prepared by immunoSEQ multiplex PCR; TCRdb keeps only in-frame clonotypes and omits some of them. The data show about 130,000 clones, approximately 88% seen once. Study observations and caveats: Unmutated variant regions are reportedly targeted by nearly half of spike-specific TCRs. The CD4 TCRs associated with vaccination extended across spike and predominated at 160-218 and 743-854. Females made up more of the donors, who were largely white British, and clonal diversity may have come out too low.

The clonotype originates from an adult in good health. Sample: peripheral blood, taken on day 0 of AZD1222 vaccination. This chain joins TRBV6-2 or TRBV6-3 and TRBJ1-5; TRBD1 might be the D (6 bases). CDR3: CASSDGQYQPQHF. DNA of the CDR3: TGTGCCAGCAGTGACGGACAGTATCAGCCCCAGCATTTT.